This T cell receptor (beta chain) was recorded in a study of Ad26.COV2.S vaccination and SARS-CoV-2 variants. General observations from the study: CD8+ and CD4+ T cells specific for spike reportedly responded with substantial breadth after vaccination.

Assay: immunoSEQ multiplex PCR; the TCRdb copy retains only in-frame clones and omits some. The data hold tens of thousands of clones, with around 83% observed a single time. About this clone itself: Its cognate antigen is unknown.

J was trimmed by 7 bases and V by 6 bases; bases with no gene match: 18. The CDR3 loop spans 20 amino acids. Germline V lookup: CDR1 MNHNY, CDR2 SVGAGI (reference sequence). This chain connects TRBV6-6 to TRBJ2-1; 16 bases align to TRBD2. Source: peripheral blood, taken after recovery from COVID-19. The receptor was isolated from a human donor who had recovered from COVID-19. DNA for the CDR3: TGTGCCAGCAGCCGGAGGGGACTAGCGGGAGGGCCGCGAGGGGGTAATGAGCAGTTCTTC. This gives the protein CASSRRGLAGGPRGGNEQFF.